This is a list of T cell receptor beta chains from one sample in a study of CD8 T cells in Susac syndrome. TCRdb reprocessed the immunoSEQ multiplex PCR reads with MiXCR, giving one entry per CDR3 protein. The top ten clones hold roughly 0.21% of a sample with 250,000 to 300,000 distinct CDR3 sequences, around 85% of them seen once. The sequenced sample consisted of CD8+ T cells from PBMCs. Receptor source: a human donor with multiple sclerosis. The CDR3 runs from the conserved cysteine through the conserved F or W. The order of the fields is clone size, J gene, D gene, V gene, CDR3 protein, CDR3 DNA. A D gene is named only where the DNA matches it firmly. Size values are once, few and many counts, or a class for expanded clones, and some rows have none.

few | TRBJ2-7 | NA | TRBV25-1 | CASSEGHKSYEQYF | TGTGCCAGCAGTGAGGGACATAAATCCTACGAGCAGTACTTC
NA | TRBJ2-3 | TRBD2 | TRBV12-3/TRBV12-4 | CASSLGTSGLTDTQYF | TGTGCCAGCAGTTTAGGGACTAGCGGACTCACAGATACGCAGTATTTT
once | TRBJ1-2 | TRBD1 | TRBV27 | CASRSTGGSNYGYTF | TGTGCCAGCAGATCAACAGGGGGTTCTAACTATGGCTACACCTTC
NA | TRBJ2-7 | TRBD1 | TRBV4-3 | CASSQEVRDRGPYEQYF | TGCGCCAGCAGCCAAGAGGTCAGGGACAGGGGCCCCTACGAGCAGTACTTC
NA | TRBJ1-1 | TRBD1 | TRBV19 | CASKTGEAAFF | TGTGCCAGTAAGACAGGGGAGGCGGCTTTCTTT
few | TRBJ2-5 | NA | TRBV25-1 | CASSEDSSRVWETQYF | TGTGCCAGCAGTGAAGACAGCAGTCGAGTGTGGGAGACCCAGTACTTC
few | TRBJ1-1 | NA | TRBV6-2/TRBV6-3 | CASSYSPSTEAFF | TGTGCCAGCAGTTACTCACCGAGCACTGAAGCTTTCTTT
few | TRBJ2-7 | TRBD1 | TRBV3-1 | CASSHGRDRVGEQYF | TGTGCCAGCAGCCATGGCCGGGACAGGGTCGGCGAGCAGTACTTC
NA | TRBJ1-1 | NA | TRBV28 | CASSRPDSITEAFF | TGTGCCAGCAGCCGACCGGACTCGATCACTGAAGCTTTCTTT
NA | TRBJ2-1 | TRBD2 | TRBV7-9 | CASSPPLAGGNEQFF | TGTGCCAGCAGCCCCCCCCTAGCGGGAGGCAATGAGCAGTTCTTC
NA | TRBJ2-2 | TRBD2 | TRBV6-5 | CASSHSGSWAGELFF | TGTGCCAGCAGCCATAGCGGGAGTTGGGCCGGGGAGCTGTTTTTT
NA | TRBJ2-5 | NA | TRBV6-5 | CASSSGPGETQYF | TGTGCCAGCAGTTCCGGGCCGGGAGAGACCCAGTACTTC
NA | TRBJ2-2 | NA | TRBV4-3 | CASSQVFKGANTGELFF | TGCGCCAGCAGCCAAGTTTTTAAGGGAGCGAACACCGGGGAGCTGTTTTTT
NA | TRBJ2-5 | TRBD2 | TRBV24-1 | CATSETLGLAGGRQETQYF | TGTGCCACCAGTGAGACCCTGGGACTAGCGGGAGGACGGCAAGAGACCCAGTACTTC
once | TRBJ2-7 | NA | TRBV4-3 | CASSQDRVGDGSYEQYF | TGCGCCAGCAGCCAAGATAGGGTAGGGGACGGCTCCTACGAGCAGTACTTC
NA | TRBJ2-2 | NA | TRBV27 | CASSFLAANTGELFF | TGTGCCAGCAGTTTTCTAGCAGCGAACACCGGGGAGCTGTTTTTT